The rows below give T cell receptor beta chains drawn from one sample of a study of cytomegalovirus exposure and HLA in healthy donors. Profiling relied on immunoSEQ multiplex PCR, and the TCRdb table lists in-frame clones only, not all of them. The table shows more than 95,000 clones, with approximately 86% occurring only once. Sequenced sample: PBMCs. Receptors were obtained from a man aged 18-30 years in good health and CMV-seropositive. The CDR3 runs from the conserved cysteine through the conserved F or W. Rows give clone size only sometimes, using once, few, many, or a class for an expanded clone.

j_call v_call clone_size cdr3_aa
TRBJ1-6 TRBV4-3 few CASSRLTGADSPLHF
TRBJ1-2 TRBV25-1 few CASKSDTVYGYTF
TRBJ1-3 TRBV5-6 . CASSLVTDGNTIYF
TRBJ1-1 TRBV19 once CASSPGTEAFF
TRBJ1-3 TRBV18 . CASSPLQDSGNTIYF
TRBJ1-6 TRBV19 . CASSIGVGLSPSPLHF
TRBJ1-4 TRBV4-1 . CASSQDGAGMDEKLFF
TRBJ1-3 TRBV18 . CASSPSGSNSGNTIYF
TRBJ2-3 TRBV6-1 . CASSEEIFISGGVTDTQYF
TRBJ2-7 TRBV20-1 . CNAQGFVEQYF
TRBJ1-6 TRBV15 . CATSRTVNSPLHF
TRBJ2-1 TRBV7-2 . CASSLGAGAYNEQFF
TRBJ2-7 TRBV6-1 . CASSEARGTGSSYEQYF
TRBJ2-7 TRBV27 . CASSLKGQGGLVRNEQYF
TRBJ2-7 TRBV6-5 once CASSFAGGNYEQYF
TRBJ2-1 TRBV18 . CASSSLGHFREGYNEQFF
TRBJ1-6 TRBV6-5 . CASSRLGDRYSPLHF
TRBJ2-1 TRBV9 . CASSVVRAQGEQFF
TRBJ2-7 TRBV13 . CASSWGQENYEQYF
TRBJ1-5 TRBV19 . CASSLAGQGAVQPQHF
TRBJ1-1 TRBV7-2 once CASSPPPLSNTEAFF
TRBJ2-7 TRBV7-8 . CASSLKGLQGPYEQYF
TRBJ1-2 TRBV7-2 . CASSLADRGGLRTF
TRBJ1-1 TRBV5-1 . CASSPDRGSEAFF
TRBJ1-2 TRBV6-6 . CASRLGQNYGYTF
TRBJ2-5 TRBV19 . CASSIRQALQETQYF
TRBJ2-2 TRBV6-1 . CASIPGVNTGELFF
TRBJ1-4 TRBV5-1 . CASSPGGGSEKLFF
TRBJ2-7 TRBV27 once CASSGPYEQYF
TRBJ2-2 TRBV5-1 . CASSPYSQQGPGELFF
TRBJ2-5 TRBV4-1 . CASSQDSGLKGETQYF
TRBJ2-3 TRBV7-9 . CASSAPGPDTQYF
TRBJ2-1 TRBV27 . CASRGTVNNEQFF
TRBJ1-2 TRBV2 once CASRGGGPNSGYTF
TRBJ2-2 TRBV5-1 . CASSLGLAANTGELFF
TRBJ2-2 TRBV5-1 once CASSLGANTGELFF
TRBJ2-2 TRBV7-6 . CASSLGVGAGELFF
TRBJ1-1 TRBV27 once CASSLSGRTEAFF
TRBJ2-1 TRBV7-2 . CASSSLAVSYNEQFF
TRBJ2-7 TRBV11-2 . CASSDTGQGLSYEQYF
TRBJ2-3 TRBV2 . CASSEDFGTGGTDTQYF
TRBJ2-7 TRBV7-2 . CASSLEGLTVSYEQYF
TRBJ1-5 TRBV16 . CASSPEGQGHNQPQHF
TRBJ1-6 TRBV5-1 . CASSRTDSSYNSPLHF
TRBJ1-4 TRBV6-5 . CASSLVGGIGEKLFF
TRBJ1-6 TRBV11-2 . CASSLDRDRNNSPLHF
TRBJ2-7 TRBV28 . CASSIIQGVEQYF
TRBJ2-7 TRBV5-6 . CASSLTGQGHEQYF